The rows below give T cell receptor beta chains drawn from one sample of a study of blood T cells in healthy people across ages. One entry per CDR3 protein, called by TCRdb with MiXCR from the 5' RACE reads. The sample lists 1.5 million to 1.8 million distinct CDR3 sequences, about 45% occurring once. What was sequenced was blood. These receptors came from a woman younger than 35 in good health. CDR3s include the opening cysteine and the closing phenylalanine or tryptophan. The D gene is left open where the match is weak. The size of a clone is reported for some rows only, either as once, few or many, or as a class for expanded clones.

J,V,D,size,DNA,CDR3
TRBJ2-1,TRBV29-1,-,few,TGCAGCGTTGAAGATCGGGGTAGCGGATTCAATGAGCAGTTCTTC,CSVEDRGSGFNEQFF
TRBJ2-3,TRBV3-1,TRBD2,few,TGTGCCAGCAGCCAAGTTGGGGGGGTGGATACGCAGTATTTT,CASSQVGGVDTQYF
TRBJ2-7,TRBV4-1,-,-,TGCGCCAGCAGCCCTATCCCTACGGCGGGGACCGCCTACGAGCAGTACTTC,CASSPIPTAGTAYEQYF
TRBJ2-1,TRBV11-2,TRBD1,-,TGTGCCAGCAGACCTCCGGGGCAGGGGGTCAATGAGCAGTTCTTC,CASRPPGQGVNEQFF
TRBJ2-1,TRBV30,-,few,TGTGCCGGAAGGGGAGACAGCTCCTACAATGAGCAGTTCTTC,CAGRGDSSYNEQFF
TRBJ1-4,TRBV15,-,-,TGTGCCACCAGCGGAGATCCAGGAGGGAGTGAAAAACTGTTTTTT,CATSGDPGGSEKLFF
TRBJ2-3,TRBV2,-,few,TGTGCCAGCAGCGCGAATGGGGCAGTAGATACGCAGTATTTT,CASSANGAVDTQYF
TRBJ1-5,TRBV2,TRBD1,-,TGTGCCAGCAGTGGACAGGGGTTGGGTCAGCCCCAGCATTTT,CASSGQGLGQPQHF
TRBJ2-2,TRBV7-2,-,-,TGTGCCAGCAGCTTAGGAGGGGGGCTGAACACCGGGGAGCTGTTTTTT,CASSLGGGLNTGELFF
TRBJ1-2,TRBV10-3,-,-,TGTGCCATCAGTGAGAGGCCTTCACAGGGTGGAGGCTACACCTTC,CAISERPSQGGGYTF
TRBJ2-5,TRBV4-1,-,-,TGCGCCAGCAGCCCCTCCGCAGGACAGCAAGAGACCCAGTACTTC,CASSPSAGQQETQYF
TRBJ1-4,TRBV6-5,TRBD1,-,TGTGCCAGCGGCAAACAGGGGCTGACTAATGAAAAACTGTTTTTT,CASGKQGLTNEKLFF
TRBJ2-1,TRBV12-3/TRBV12-4,TRBD2,-,TGTGCCAGCAGACCCGGGGGTCGGACTAGCGGGGTCAATGAGCAGTTCTTC,CASRPGGRTSGVNEQFF
TRBJ2-5,TRBV7-2,TRBD2,-,TGTGCCAGCAGCCCTCGAGCGGGAGCCCAAGAGACCCAGTACTTC,CASSPRAGAQETQYF
TRBJ2-1,TRBV7-2,-,many,TGTGCCAGCAGCTTAGCGGGGGCCGACAATGAGCAGTTCTTC,CASSLAGADNEQFF
TRBJ1-4,TRBV5-1,-,-,TGCGCCAGCAGCTTGGAGCCAGATGAAAAACTGTTTTTT,CASSLEPDEKLFF
TRBJ1-2,TRBV20-1,TRBD1,few,TGCAGTGCTAGCCCCCCAGGGGGCTATGGCTACACCTTC,CSASPPGGYGYTF
TRBJ2-3,TRBV9,-,many,TGTGCCAGCAGTGTAGGCGGAGCGGATACGCAGTATTTT,CASSVGGADTQYF
TRBJ1-4,TRBV5-1,-,-,TGCGCCAGCAGCGTCGGGACGTCTCGTGAAAAACTGTTTTTT,CASSVGTSREKLFF
TRBJ2-7,TRBV7-9,-,-,TGTGCCAGCAGCAACAGCAGGGAAGCGCCCTACGAGCAGTACTTC,CASSNSREAPYEQYF
TRBJ2-7,TRBV12-3/TRBV12-4,-,few,TGTGCCAGCAGTTTAACAGGGAAGTACGAGCAGTACTTC,CASSLTGKYEQYF
TRBJ2-7,TRBV4-3,-,few,TGCGCCAGCAGCCAAGAGGCGTCTCGGGCCTACGAGCAGTACTTC,CASSQEASRAYEQYF
TRBJ2-1,TRBV29-1,-,-,TGCAGCGTTGAGGGGACCCCCAATGAGCAGTTCTTC,CSVEGTPNEQFF
TRBJ1-2,TRBV5-1,-,-,TGCGCCAGCAGCTTGGACCCAGTACGGGCTAACTATGGCTACACCTTC,CASSLDPVRANYGYTF
TRBJ1-1,TRBV6-1,TRBD1,-,TGTGCCAGCAGTGAAAATACAGGGGGAACTGAAGCTTTCTTT,CASSENTGGTEAFF
TRBJ2-7,TRBV14,-,-,TGTGCCAGCAGCCAGTACGGCGAGCAGTACTTC,CASSQYGEQYF
TRBJ2-1,TRBV7-9,-,many,TGTGCCAGCAGGCTCTTGGATGAGCAGTTCTTC,CASRLLDEQFF
TRBJ1-1,TRBV7-9,-,-,TGTGCCAGCAGCTTAGTTCTTACTGAAGCTTTCTTT,CASSLVLTEAFF
TRBJ1-1,TRBV20-1,-,-,TGCAGTGCTAGAGCAGGTGTTCGTCGAGCTTATGCTTTCTTT,CSARAGVRRAYAFF
TRBJ2-7,TRBV27,-,few,TGTGCCAGCAGTCAGGACAGCCCTAGCGTCTCCTACGAGCAGTACTTC,CASSQDSPSVSYEQYF
TRBJ2-5,TRBV6-5,-,-,TGTGCCAGCAGTTCCTCGGCGGACGGGCTGACCCAGTACTTC,CASSSSADGLTQYF
TRBJ1-4,TRBV5-6,-,-,TGTGCCAGCAGCTTGGGAAGGGGCCTTAATGAAAAACTGTTTTTT,CASSLGRGLNEKLFF
TRBJ1-6,TRBV28,-,few,TGTGCCAGCAGGCAGCCTAATTCACCCCTCCACTTT,CASRQPNSPLHF
TRBJ2-7,TRBV6-2/TRBV6-3,-,few,TGTGCCAGCAGTTACTCGATCGCAGTCTACGAGCAGTACTTC,CASSYSIAVYEQYF
TRBJ1-5,TRBV6-1,-,-,TGTGCCAGCAGTGTTCCCCGGAATCCGAGCAATCAGCCCCAGCATTTT,CASSVPRNPSNQPQHF
TRBJ2-7,TRBV5-1,TRBD2,-,TGCGCCAGCAGCTTATACGGGACTACCCCCTACGAGCAGTACTTC,CASSLYGTTPYEQYF